The text below deals with one T cell receptor beta chain. Its matching antigen is unknown. Each donor was a healthy Caucasian individual from Russia, aged 6 to 90. Per sample, at least 5 micrograms of total RNA were extracted. Per germline, CDR1 SQVTM and CDR2 ANQGSEA. Germline trimming cut 6 bases from V and 2 bases from J; bases unmatched to any gene: 10. The CDR3 loop spans 16 amino acids. The record originates from a study of blood T cells in healthy people across ages. Background on the study: Every two T cells gave about one barcoded beta molecule via template switching. Study-wide results and limits: Versus aged donors, long-lived donors had higher diversity and more naive CD4+ cells.

Then a second PCR, running roughly 6 to 11 cycles, was carried out with a sample-barcoded 5' primer and a J-beta primer mix. TCRdb re-called the 5' RACE reads through MiXCR, storing one row per CDR3 protein. The sample has around 690,000 distinct CDR3 sequences; roughly 58% are singletons. Sequenced input: blood. The receptor comes from a man in his fifties or sixties in good health. The chain carries TRBV29-1 and TRBJ2-6; 7 bases are a match to TRBD1. For the CDR3, the DNA is TGCAGCGTAGGGGACACCAGGGGGACTGGGGCCAACGTCCTGACTTTC. It specifies CSVGDTRGTGANVLTF.